These 15 T cell receptor beta chains originate from one sample sequenced in a study of control samples from healthy donors and cancer patients. Libraries were prepared by immunoSEQ multiplex PCR; TCRdb keeps only in-frame clonotypes and omits some of them. The sample holds more than 100,000 clones; around 88% are singletons and the top ten take roughly 3.4%. Material for sequencing was blood. The source is a middle-aged man in good health.

The chain joins TRBV12-3 or TRBV12-4 to TRBJ2-7; D not certain. The CDR3 is made up of 13 amino acids. V lost 3 bases to trimming and J lost 3 bases, with 9 bases between them. CDR3 DNA: TGTGCCAGCAGTTTGGTCGGCAGCTACGAGCAGTACTTC. It specifies CASSLVGSYEQYF.

This chain connects TRBV9 to TRBJ2-2; D not resolved. Trimming left V 0 bases short and J 2 bases short, with 8 bases between. CDR3 size: 15 residues. Germline V gene lookup returns CDR1 SGDLS and CDR2 YYNGEE. This chain's CDR3 is CASSVDGSNTGELFF. As DNA, the CDR3 is TGTGCCAGCAGCGTAGATGGGTCTAACACCGGGGAGCTGTTTTTT.

The gene calls are TRBV6-5 and TRBJ1-1, with D hard to call. Germline lookup yields CDR1 MNHEY and CDR2 SVGAGI. The CDR3 length is 15 residues. V was shortened by 0 bases and J by 5 bases, with 13 bases between the two germline ends. In DNA form, the CDR3 reads TGTGCCAGCAGTTACTCGAGGTATTTAGAGACTGAAGCTTTCTTT. This translates into CASSYSRYLETEAFF.

This chain connects TRBV5-8 to TRBJ2-4; possible D gene TRBD2, 6 bases. The CDR3 spans 15 residues. The V end lost 4 bases, the J end lost 8 bases, and 19 bases lay between the germline ends. Germline V gene sequence: CDR1 SGHTS, CDR2 YDEGEE. In DNA, the CDR3 is TGTGCCAGCAGCGCGGGGACCATAAAGAAGGACATTCAGTACTTC. Translated, it gives CASSAGTIKKDIQYF.

V gene TRBV7-3 combines with J gene TRBJ1-5, with 9 bases fitting TRBD1. Unmatched junction bases numbered 6, after V lost 3 bases and J lost 3 bases. Germline CDR1 SGHTA, CDR2 FQGTGA. CDR3 size: 16 residues. The CDR3 nucleotides read TGTGCCAGCAGCTTCCACAGGGGGCGTAACAATCAGCCCCAGCATTTT. Its protein is CASSFHRGRNNQPQHF.

This chain uses TRBV19 with TRBJ1-5; D gene ambiguous. There are 15 residues in the CDR3. Germline lookup yields CDR1 LNHDA and CDR2 SQIVND (reference sequence). V lost 5 bases and J lost 0, with 11 bases in between. For the CDR3, the DNA is TGTGCCAGTAGTCCCCGAGCGGATAGCAATCAGCCCCAGCATTTT. Its protein product is CASSPRADSNQPQHF. The full variable domain, completed using reference TRBV19 and TRBJ1-5, is DGGITQSPKYLFRKEGQNVTLSCEQNLNHDAMYWYRQDPGQGLRLIYYSQIVNDFQKGDIAEGYSVSREKKESFPLTVTSAQKNPTAFYLCASSPRADSNQPQHFGDGTRLSIL.

In DNA, the CDR3 is TGTGCCAGTAGCAGCAGGGGAACCCTTTCCTACGAGCAGTACTTC. It yields the protein CASSSRGTLSYEQYF. The rearrangement joins TRBV19 to TRBJ2-7, with a possible D match to TRBD1 (6 bases). The CDR3 is made up of 15 amino acids. The V gene lost 6 bases and the J gene lost 1 base, with 16 bases spanning the gap. Germline CDR1 is LNHDA and CDR2 is SQIVND (reference sequence).

The rearrangement joins TRBV21-1 to TRBJ1-2. TRBV21-1 is deemed a pseudogene. The CDR3 contains 16 residues. CDR3 residues: CASSRPQCGVNYGYTF. DNA of the CDR3: TGTGCCAGCAGCAGACCGCAATGCGGGGTAAACTATGGCTACACCTTC.

The chain carries TRBV5-1 and TRBJ2-3, with 9 bases matching TRBD2. From germline, CDR1 is SGHRS and CDR2 YFSETQ. V was pared by 2 bases and J by 5 bases, with 3 bases of the junction left unmatched. The CDR3 consists of 14 residues. The CDR3 DNA follows: TGCGCCAGCAGCTTTTTAGCGGGGGTAGATACGCAGTATTTT. Its protein product is CASSFLAGVDTQYF.

DNA for the CDR3: TGTGCCAGCAGCGTCGAGGGTACAGGGAACACTGAAGCTTTCTTT. This translates into CASSVEGTGNTEAFF. This chain connects TRBV9 to TRBJ1-1; TRBD1 might be the D (5 bases). Germline lookup yields CDR1 SGDLS and CDR2 YYNGEE. V lost 2 bases, J lost 1 base, and 12 bases lay in between. The CDR3 runs 15 residues. Using reference TRBV9 and TRBJ1-1 for the parts outside the CDR3, the full variable domain is DSGVTQTPKHLITATGQRVTLRCSPRSGDLSVYWYQQSLDQGLQFLIQYYNGEERAKGNILERFSAQQFPDLHSELNLSSLELGDSALYFCASSVEGTGNTEAFFGQGTRLTVV.

This CDR3 is CASSRTGALNTGELFF. The CDR3 coding sequence is TGCGCCAGCAGCCGGACAGGGGCCTTGAACACCGGGGAGCTGTTTTTT. The chain is built from TRBV4-1 and TRBJ2-2; 9 positions agree with TRBD1. Losses at the gene ends were 4 bases for V and 1 base for J; bases not matched to a gene: 4. This CDR3 spans 16 amino acids. Per the germline V gene, CDR1 is MGHRA and CDR2 is YSYEKL.

V usage is TRBV5-6 and J usage is TRBJ1-3; no reliable D call. CDR1 and CDR2 from the germline V gene are SGHDT and YYEEEE. Trimming removed 0 bases at V and 0 bases at J, with 7 bases between. This CDR3 region has 15 residues. The CDR3 here is CASSLGTYSGNTIYF. CDR3 bases: TGTGCCAGCAGCTTGGGGACGTACTCTGGAAACACCATATATTTT.

The chain joins TRBV10-3 to TRBJ2-1; 16 bases line up with TRBD2. The germline CDR1 and CDR2 sequences are ENHRY and SYGVKD. This CDR3 spans 18 amino acids. V lost 3 bases, J lost 10 bases, and 12 bases stayed unmatched. CDR3 sequence (DNA): TGTGCCATCAGTGAACCCGGGACTAGCGGGGGGGTGGCTTTGGAGCAGTTCTTC. Translated, it gives CAISEPGTSGGVALEQFF.

The chain links TRBV30 to TRBJ1-5; tentative D call: TRBD1 (6 bases). This CDR3 is built from 14 residues. Per germline, CDR1 GTSNPN and CDR2 SVGIG (reference sequence). Trimming left V 4 bases short and J 4 bases short, with 14 bases between. DNA of the CDR3: TGTGCCTGGAATACCGGACAGATTAATCAGCCCCAGCATTTT. It is translated as CAWNTGQINQPQHF.

The chain has TRBV11-2 and TRBJ2-7, with D perhaps assigned TRBD1 or TRBD2 (5 bases each). Deletions cut 2 bases from V and 0 bases from J, with 20 bases between. Looked up from germline, CDR1 is SGHAT and CDR2 is FQNNGV. The CDR3 consists of 18 residues. The CDR3 region is CASSLLYSGTLSSYEQYF. In nucleotides, the CDR3 is TGTGCCAGCAGCTTACTATATTCCGGGACCCTGAGCTCCTACGAGCAGTACTTC.